This T cell receptor (beta chain) was identified in a study of CD8 T cells in ankylosing spondylitis. General observations from the study: About 8 highly homologous variants made up a TCR beta motif that seemed to typify ankylosing spondylitis blood. Peripheral blood held disease-linked clones only at relatively low frequency, and these were CD8+. Several of the motif variants were reported before in synovial fluid and blood from reactive arthritis.

This clonotype came up a few times. As yet, its antigen is unknown. TCRdb re-called the 5' RACE reads with MiXCR, one entry per CDR3 protein. The sample includes about 110,000 distinct CDR3 sequences, 24% seen only once; the top ten take around an eighth. The CDR3 runs to 16 residues. Germline lookup yields CDR1 MNHEY and CDR2 SMNVEV (reference sequence). Unmatched junction bases numbered 15, after V lost 7 bases and J lost 6 bases. The rearrangement links TRBV27 to TRBJ2-1; 7 bases map to TRBD2. The sequence was obtained from a male donor with ankylosing spondylitis. The sample consisted of synovial fluid, either unsorted or a sorted T cell fraction (not recorded which). CDR3 loop: CASTLVRGGSSNEQFF. The CDR3, as DNA: TGTGCCAGCACCCTAGTGAGAGGCGGGAGTAGCAATGAGCAGTTCTTC.